The 14 T cell receptor beta chains presented below share a single source sample, sequenced in a study of breast tumors, draining lymph nodes, adjacent tissues. Axillary draining lymph nodes of breast cancer patients supplied the node samples. From the multiplex PCR reads, TCRdb called clonotypes with MiXCR, one entry per CDR3 protein. Of under 150,000 distinct CDR3 sequences listed, 21% are singletons. The sequenced material came from axillary lymph node tissue. The receptors originated from a female donor with breast cancer. Some clones in this sample may be carry-over from other donors' samples.

This clonotype was seen at least ten times. The rearrangement uses TRBV24-1 and TRBJ2-5; TRBD2 might be the D (6 bases). Germline V CDR1 and CDR2: KGHDR, SFDVKD. CDR3 length: 12 residues. The V and J ends lost 3 bases and 9 bases respectively, with 10 bases between them. Here the CDR3 reads CATSDNRRAQYF. CDR3 DNA: TGTGCCACCAGTGATAACCGGAGGGCCCAGTACTTC.

This clonotype was observed once. This sequence may be a read error, since a much larger clone differs from it by one base. The CDR3 spells CASSHDRATGELFF. CDR3 in DNA: TGCGCCAGCAGCCATGATCGAGCCACCGGGGAGCTGTTTTTT. V and J are TRBV4-1 and TRBJ2-2; D gene uncertain. Trimming pared 3 bases from V and 4 bases from J, leaving 9 bases between. The CDR3 is made up of 14 amino acids. The germline V gene has CDR1 MGHRA and CDR2 YSYEKL.

This clonotype was observed many times. The CDR3 is CASSIVGEDGYTF. CDR3 bases: TGTGCCAGTAGTATAGTAGGGGAAGATGGCTACACCTTC. The rearrangement joins TRBV19 to TRBJ1-2; D possibly corresponds to TRBD1 (5 bases). Trimming removed 1 base at V and 6 bases at J, with 9 bases between. Germline V gene lookup returns CDR1 LNHDA and CDR2 SQIVND (reference sequence). The CDR3 extends over 13 amino acids.

There are many counts of this clonotype. The chain combines TRBV29-1 with TRBJ1-2; TRBD1 matches at 8 bases. V trimming: 7 bases; J trimming: 3 bases; junction bases outside the gene matches: 1. This CDR3 has 11 residues. CDR1 is SQVTM and CDR2 is ANQGSEA in the germline V gene. This CDR3 is CSEQGDYGYTF. DNA of the CDR3: TGCAGCGAACAGGGGGACTATGGCTACACCTTC.

This clonotype was found many times. The CDR3 DNA follows: TGTGCCAGCAGCCAACCAGGGTTTGGAAACACCATATATTTT. It encodes CASSQPGFGNTIYF. This chain joins TRBV14 and TRBJ1-3; tentatively, D is TRBD1 (5 bases). V was cut by 2 bases and J by 3 bases, with 8 bases left in between. Germline CDR1 is SGHDN and CDR2 is FVKESK. The CDR3 is 14 residues long.

This clonotype was detected a few times. This rearrangement joins TRBV19 to TRBJ1-5; the D is unclear. The length of the CDR3 is 14 residues. The V end lost 3 bases, the J end lost 0 bases, and 6 bases lay between the germline ends. In germline, CDR1 is LNHDA, CDR2 SQIVND (reference sequence). Here the CDR3 DNA reads TGTGCCAGTAGTATCCTGGATAGCAATCAGCCCCAGCATTTT. Amino acids: CASSILDSNQPQHF.

This clonotype was picked up many times. This chain links TRBV19 with TRBJ2-1; 10 nucleotides line up with TRBD2. V lost 5 bases to trimming and J lost 2 bases; unmatched junction nucleotides: 6. CDR3 size: 16 residues. Germline lookup yields CDR1 LNHDA and CDR2 SQIVND (reference sequence). The CDR3 DNA follows: TGTGCCAGTAGTCAAGAGCGGGAGGGACCCTACAATGAGCAGTTCTTC. It specifies CASSQEREGPYNEQFF.

This clonotype was recorded at least ten times. The V and J genes are TRBV7-2 and TRBJ1-3; D not resolved. V gave up 3 bases and J gave up 1 base, with 7 bases separating them. The CDR3 is 14 amino acids. Germline CDR1 SGHTA, CDR2 FQGNSA. CDR3 loop: CASSFERSGNTIYF. In nucleotides, the CDR3 is TGTGCCAGCAGCTTTGAGCGGTCTGGAAACACCATATATTTT.

This clonotype has ten or more counts. The rearrangement uses TRBV2 and TRBJ1-5; D gene unclear. Trimming took off 4 bases at V and 3 bases at J, with 7 bases between the two ends. Germline V gene lookup returns CDR1 SNHLY and CDR2 FYNNEI. The CDR3 runs to 13 residues. The CDR3 region has the DNA TGTGCCAGCAGTGGCCGGGACAATCAGCCCCAGCATTTT. This codes for CASSGRDNQPQHF.

This clonotype was counted ten times or more. The chain employs TRBV24-1 and TRBJ2-1; no firm D call. V lost 7 bases to trimming and J lost 2 bases, with 8 bases between them. The V gene's germline CDR1 is KGHDR and CDR2 SFDVKD. This CDR3 region has 13 residues. CDR3 sequence: CATRSATYNEQFF. The CDR3 region has the DNA TGTGCCACCAGGTCGGCTACCTACAATGAGCAGTTCTTC.

In its sample, this clonotype was seen many times. The chain links TRBV7-6 to TRBJ2-1; 9 nucleotides match TRBD2. CDR3 length: 15 residues. Germline CDR1 SGHVS, CDR2 FNYEAQ. Germline trimming cut 5 bases from V and 0 bases from J; bases unmatched to any gene: 2. The CDR3 sequence is CASSRLAASYNEQFF. As DNA, the CDR3 is TGTGCCAGCAGCCGACTAGCGGCCTCCTACAATGAGCAGTTCTTC.

In this sample, this clonotype turned up many times. The CDR3 is CSVVQSSYEQYF. The CDR3 nucleotides read TGCAGCGTTGTACAGAGCTCCTACGAGCAGTACTTC. The gene calls are TRBV29-1 and TRBJ2-7; D remains unclear. In germline, CDR1 is SQVTM, CDR2 ANQGSEA. The CDR3 length is 12 residues. Trimming left V 4 bases short and J 0 bases short, with 7 bases between.

This clonotype was seen at least ten times. This chain joins TRBV12-3 or TRBV12-4 and TRBJ1-2, with TRBD1 identical over 7 bases. The ends lost 6 bases at V and 3 bases at J; junction bases unmatched: 4. The CDR3 covers 13 residues. As DNA, the CDR3 is TGTGCCAGCAGGGGTACAGGGGACTATGGCTACACCTTC. Translated, it gives CASRGTGDYGYTF.

The table lists this clonotype with a few counts. The chain couples TRBV28 to TRBJ2-3, with TRBD2 matching over 10 bases. With V trimmed by 4 bases and J by 2 bases, 9 bases remained unmatched. The germline V gene has CDR1 MDHEN and CDR2 SYDVKM. This CDR3 has 17 amino acids. CDR3 sequence reads: CASSYGLAGDSTDTQYF. The CDR3 nucleotides are TGTGCCAGCAGTTATGGCCTAGCGGGAGATTCCACAGATACGCAGTATTTT.